This passage covers 24 T cell receptor beta chains from one sample sequenced in a study of PD-1 blockade in classical Hodgkin lymphoma. TCRdb's copy holds only in-frame clones and misses some; the assay was immunoSEQ multiplex PCR. The profile shows around 25,000 clones, under 85% of them singletons. As to time point: cycle 4 day 1 (C4D1), after more than five weeks of nivolumab. The patients all showed relapse after autologous stem cell transplantation, while their brentuximab vedotin exposure varied. The sequenced sample was peripheral blood mononuclear cells (PBMCs), obtained before the fourth cycle of nivolumab. These receptors all come from a human donor with classical Hodgkin lymphoma.

The rearrangement uses TRBV25-1 and TRBJ1-4; D may be TRBD1 (5 bases). The germline gives CDR1 MGHDK, CDR2 SYGVNS. The CDR3 has 15 residues. V shed 3 bases and J shed 3 bases, with 11 bases lying between them. CDR3 loop: CASSEEGRANEKLFF. The CDR3 region has the DNA TGTGCCAGCAGTGAGGAGGGCAGGGCTAATGAAAAACTGTTTTTT.

V gene TRBV6-1 combines with J gene TRBJ1-5, with 7 positions matching TRBD1. There are 15 residues in the CDR3. CDR1 and CDR2 from the germline V gene are MNHNS and SASEGT. With 6 bases clipped from V and 6 bases from J, the junction kept 11 bases outside the gene matches. DNA of the CDR3: TGTGCCAGCAGACCTACCGGGACAGTGAGTCAGCCCCAGCATTTT. Translated, it gives CASRPTGTVSQPQHF.

The J gene is TRBJ2-1, the V gene TRBV7-3; D gene uncertain. CDR3 length equals 15 residues. Trimming took off 6 bases at V and 0 bases at J, with 12 bases between the two ends. Germline V gene lookup returns CDR1 SGHTA and CDR2 FQGTGA. CDR3 in amino acids: CASSPDPSSYNEQFF. CDR3 sequence (DNA): TGTGCCAGCAGTCCCGACCCGAGCTCCTACAATGAGCAGTTCTTC.

V gene TRBV21-1 combines with J gene TRBJ2-3; TRBD1, the table's D call, lacks a check against the DNA. TRBV21-1 represents a pseudogene. The CDR3 contains 17 residues. DNA of the CDR3: TGTGCCAGCAGCAAAGGGGACAGGGGTCACCTCACAGATACGCAGTATTTT. Residues: CASSKGDRGHLTDTQYF.

V gene TRBV4-2 combines with J gene TRBJ2-3; TRBD2 matches 8 bases. This CDR3 comprises 16 residues. Germline-derived CDR1 and CDR2 are LGHNA and YNFKEQ. J gave up 8 bases and V 0 bases, and 10 bases lay outside the gene matches. The CDR3: CASSQEVLAEGGTQYF. CDR3 bases: TGTGCCAGCAGCCAAGAGGTACTAGCGGAAGGAGGTACGCAGTATTTT.

The chain joins TRBV6-4 to TRBJ1-1; tentatively, D is TRBD1 (5 bases). Germline V gene lookup returns CDR1 MRHNA and CDR2 SNTAGT. Trimming took 3 bases from V and 0 from J, leaving 17 bases between them. CDR3 length: 17 residues. The CDR3 region is CASSEEAARGMNTEAFF. The CDR3 region has the DNA TGTGCCAGCAGTGAGGAAGCAGCTAGGGGCATGAACACTGAAGCTTTCTTT.

J is TRBJ2-7 and V is TRBV5-1; 13 bases align to TRBD2. V trimming: 0 bases; J trimming: 2 bases; junction bases outside the gene matches: 5. Per the germline V gene, CDR1 is SGHRS and CDR2 is YFSETQ. This CDR3 contains 17 residues. The CDR3 sequence is CASSLAKTSGGAYEQYF. The CDR3 nucleotides read TGCGCCAGCAGCTTGGCCAAAACTAGCGGGGGGGCCTACGAGCAGTACTTC.

This sequence joins TRBV11-2 and TRBJ2-1; weak D call: TRBD1 (5 bases). Germline loops: CDR1 SGHAT, CDR2 FQNNGV. V was clipped by 6 bases and J by 10 bases, with 16 bases between them. This CDR3 has 13 amino acids. DNA for the CDR3: TGTGCCAGCAGTTCGACAGATATTGTCGAGCAGTTCTTC. Translated: CASSSTDIVEQFF.

The chain couples TRBV10-3 to TRBJ2-3, with 12 nucleotides matching TRBD2. The ends lost 1 base at V and 0 bases at J; junction bases unmatched: 2. Germline CDR1 is ENHRY and CDR2 is SYGVKD. CDR3 size: 17 residues. The DNA for the CDR3 is TGTGCCATCAGTGAGTGGACTAGCGGGACTAGCACAGATACGCAGTATTTT. It yields the protein CAISEWTSGTSTDTQYF.

This rearrangement joins TRBV4-3 to TRBJ1-1, with D hard to call. Germline V lookup: CDR1 LGHNA, CDR2 YSLEER. The length of the CDR3 is 16 residues. Deletions cut 8 bases from V and 4 bases from J, with 23 bases between. For the CDR3, the DNA is TGCGCCAGCGGGAGGGCAGGACCGATTGTAGGCACTGAAGCTTTCTTT. Its protein product is CASGRAGPIVGTEAFF.

V is TRBV19 and J is TRBJ1-2, with 8 bases matching TRBD1. V lost 7 bases, J lost 5 bases, and 15 bases stayed unmatched. The CDR3 contains 16 residues. Germline loops: CDR1 LNHDA, CDR2 SQIVND (reference sequence). Here the CDR3 DNA reads TGTGCCAGTACCCGACAGGGGCAGGGGAGTTCATATGGCTACACCTTC. It translates to CASTRQGQGSSYGYTF.

The V and J genes are TRBV28 and TRBJ2-7; a weak D match, TRBD2 (6 bases). The CDR3 has 17 residues. Looked up from germline, CDR1 is MDHEN and CDR2 is SYDVKM. Trimming took off 1 base at V and 0 bases at J, with 16 bases between the two ends. The CDR3 DNA reads as TGTGCCAGCAGTTTATTTTTTCGGGGGATGAGCTCCTACGAGCAGTACTTC. This encodes CASSLFFRGMSSYEQYF.

This clone has a handful of counts. This chain links TRBV6-5 with TRBJ2-7; 8 bases agree with TRBD2. Trimming took 6 bases from V and 3 from J; bases not matched to a gene: 10. Germline V gives CDR1 MNHEY, CDR2 SVGAGI. The CDR3 is made up of 15 amino acids. This chain's CDR3 is CASSLGLAWVYEQYF. The CDR3 DNA follows: TGTGCCAGCAGCCTAGGACTAGCCTGGGTCTACGAGCAGTACTTC.

This clone was observed a few times. V usage is TRBV10-3 and J usage is TRBJ1-2; 9 bases align to TRBD1. This CDR3 has 14 residues. Losses at the gene ends were 6 bases for V and 4 bases for J; bases not matched to a gene: 6. Germline assignment: CDR1 ENHRY and CDR2 SYGVKD. Here the CDR3 reads CAIRGTGKSYGYTF. The DNA of the CDR3 is TGTGCCATCAGAGGGACAGGGAAATCCTATGGCTACACCTTC.

V is TRBV4-3 and J is TRBJ2-5, with D uncertain. CDR1 and CDR2 from the germline V gene are LGHNA and YSLEER. Trimming removed 1 base from V and 4 bases from J, with 13 bases in between. The CDR3 length is 15 residues. The CDR3, as DNA: TGCGCCAGCAGCCAAGTTGAGAGCCGCAGAGAGACCCAGTACTTC. It is translated as CASSQVESRRETQYF.

This chain links TRBV5-6 with TRBJ1-5; D remains unclear. Germline loops: CDR1 SGHDT, CDR2 YYEEEE. V dropped 3 bases and J dropped 3 bases, with 7 bases sitting between them. The CDR3 spans 13 residues. The CDR3 region has the DNA TGTGCCAGCAGCTCGGGGAACAATCAGCCCCAGCATTTT. Translation: CASSSGNNQPQHF.

CDR3 bases: TGTGCCAGTAGTAGGGTGCAAGAGACCCAGTACTTC. Its protein product is CASSRVQETQYF. The chain joins TRBV19 to TRBJ2-5; D gene unclear. CDR1 is LNHDA, CDR2 SQIVND, per germline (reference sequence). The CDR3 runs to 12 residues. The germline V and J ends were trimmed by 4 bases and 2 bases, with 5 bases remaining between them.

CDR3: CASSLDRGANEKLFF. The CDR3 region has the DNA TGTGCCAGCTCACTGGACAGGGGAGCTAATGAAAAACTGTTTTTT. V gene TRBV18 combines with J gene TRBJ1-4; 9 bases match TRBD1. The CDR3 is 15 residues long. Germline CDR1 and CDR2: KGHSH and LQKENI. J lost 3 bases, V lost 4 bases, and 3 bases had no gene match.

The CDR3 sequence is CASSRTGVQDTGELFF. The CDR3 nucleotides read TGTGCCAGCAGTCGTACAGGGGTTCAAGACACCGGGGAGCTGTTTTTT. The J gene is TRBJ2-2, the V gene TRBV27, with TRBD1 matching 7 bases. V was pared by 5 bases and J by 3 bases, with 9 bases of the junction left unmatched. The CDR3 covers 16 residues. Germline V gene sequence: CDR1 MNHEY, CDR2 SMNVEV (reference sequence).

The count of this clone is one. The gene calls are TRBV4-1 and TRBJ1-1, with no clear D. The CDR3 length is 13 residues. Germline CDR1 reads MGHRA; CDR2 reads YSYEKL. V lost 0 bases and J 4 bases, leaving 6 bases between the germline ends. The CDR3 spells CASSQEYVTEAFF. As DNA, the CDR3 is TGCGCCAGCAGCCAAGAATACGTCACTGAAGCTTTCTTT.

The chain carries TRBV11-3 and TRBJ1-1; D is perhaps TRBD1 (5 bases). CDR3 length: 13 amino acids. The germline CDR1 and CDR2 sequences are SGHNT and YENEEA. V was shortened by 2 bases and J by 10 bases, with 14 bases between the two germline ends. CDR3 region: CASSLRQGLSAFF. As DNA, the CDR3 is TGTGCCAGCAGCTTACGCCAGGGACTCTCAGCTTTCTTT.

CDR3 amino acids: CASSPSPGQGFEQYF. Here the CDR3 DNA reads TGTGCCAGCAGCCCGAGCCCGGGACAGGGGTTCGAGCAGTACTTC. V gene TRBV6-5 combines with J gene TRBJ2-7, with 10 nucleotides matching TRBD1. The CDR3 is 15 amino acids. Germline-derived CDR1 and CDR2 are MNHEY and SVGAGI. The J segment lost 6 bases and the V segment lost 6 bases, leaving 11 bases of the junction unmatched.

This clone showed up just once. This chain connects TRBV28 to TRBJ2-7, with TRBD2 matching 9 bases. With V trimmed by 10 bases and J by 0 bases, 4 bases remained unmatched. This CDR3 has 13 residues. CDR1 is MDHEN, CDR2 SYDVKM, per germline. The CDR3 spells CAIGAGGSYEQYF. CDR3 coding DNA: TGTGCCATCGGAGCGGGGGGCTCCTACGAGCAGTACTTC.

The chain uses TRBV2 and TRBJ2-5; D is ambiguous. The CDR3 totals 12 residues. The V gene lost 0 bases and the J gene lost 5 bases, with 4 bases spanning the gap. Germline CDR1 is SNHLY and CDR2 is FYNNEI. Here the CDR3 DNA reads TGTGCCAGCAGTGAAGCAAAGGAGACCCAGTACTTC. Protein: CASSEAKETQYF.